The next 29 T cell receptor beta chains were all read from a single sample in a study of shared clonotypes between healthy human individuals. Data came from immunoSEQ multiplex PCR; TCRdb stores just in-frame clones and leaves some out. The table records 450,000 to 600,000 clones, 75% to 85% of them present only once. Sample: PBMCs. Source of these receptors: a woman between 35 and 50 years old in good health. Some clones in this sample may be carry-over from other donors' samples.

The chain is built from TRBV28 and TRBJ2-1; 7 bases map to TRBD2. J lost 2 bases, V lost 5 bases, and 6 bases had no gene match. The germline V gene encodes CDR1 MDHEN and CDR2 SYDVKM. The CDR3 is 15 amino acids. The CDR3 DNA reads as TGTGCCAGCAGTCAACTAGCGCCCACCTACAATGAGCAGTTCTTC. Its protein is CASSQLAPTYNEQFF.

This rearrangement joins TRBV15 to TRBJ1-4; no reliable D call. Germline CDR1 LNHNV, CDR2 YYDKDF (reference sequence). The V end was cut by 0 bases, the J end by 3 bases, with 8 bases between. This CDR3 has 15 residues. CDR3 in amino acids: CATSREVTPNEKLFF. DNA of the CDR3: TGTGCCACCAGCAGAGAAGTTACACCTAATGAAAAACTGTTTTTT. The full variable domain, rest sourced from reference TRBV15 and TRBJ1-4, is DAMVIQNPRYQVTQFGKPVTLSCSQTLNHNVMYWYQQKSSQAPKLLFHYYDKDFNNEADTPDNFQSRRPNTSFCFLDIRSPGLGDTAMYLCATSREVTPNEKLFFGSGTQLSVL.

This clone was detected once. The rearrangement joins TRBV4-1 to TRBJ1-1, with 8 positions matching TRBD1. Germline V gives CDR1 MGHRA, CDR2 YSYEKL. Trimming at V came to 2 bases and at J to 8 bases, leaving 7 bases not matched to a gene. CDR3 length: 14 residues. The DNA for the CDR3 is TGCGCCAGCAGCCAACACCACAGGGGGGGAGAAGCTTTCTTT. Amino acid sequence: CASSQHHRGGEAFF.

This clone came up a few times. The rearrangement links TRBV7-2 to TRBJ2-7; D gene uncertain. Germline V gives CDR1 SGHTA, CDR2 FQGNSA. There are 15 residues in the CDR3. V was shortened by 5 bases and J by 0 bases, with 14 bases between the two germline ends. The CDR3 bases are TGTGCCAGCAGCCTCGGCTGGGGTAACTCCTACGAGCAGTACTTC. Protein: CASSLGWGNSYEQYF.

This chain uses TRBV4-3 with TRBJ2-3; D is unresolved. The CDR3 is made up of 13 amino acids. V dropped 2 bases and J dropped 0 bases, with 3 bases sitting between them. Germline CDR1 LGHNA, CDR2 YSLEER. The CDR3 sequence: CASSQLSTDTQYF. CDR3 DNA: TGCGCCAGCAGCCAACTTAGCACAGATACGCAGTATTTT.

This chain links TRBV5-5 with TRBJ2-2; D unresolved. This CDR3 is 14 amino acids long. Trimming took 0 bases from V and 4 from J, leaving 7 bases between them. CDR1 and CDR2 from the germline V gene are SGHKS and YYEKEE (reference sequence). The CDR3 nucleotides are TGTGCCAGCAGCTTGGCCTGGGCCACCGGGGAGCTGTTTTTT. Its translation: CASSLAWATGELFF.

The CDR3 is CASSYRDISYEQYF. DNA for the CDR3: TGTGCCAGCAGCTACCGGGACATCTCCTACGAGCAGTACTTC. The gene calls are TRBV7-9 and TRBJ2-7, with D possibly TRBD1 on 6 matching bases. Germline CDR1 SEHNR, CDR2 FQNEAQ (reference sequence). The CDR3 totals 14 residues. Trimming stripped 4 bases from V and 0 bases from J, with 10 bases between.

V gene TRBV6-1 combines with J gene TRBJ1-1; D unclear. Germline V lookup: CDR1 MNHNS, CDR2 SASEGT. The V and J ends lost 2 bases and 0 bases respectively, with 10 bases between them. The CDR3 is 15 amino acids. The CDR3 bases are TGTGCCAGCAGTGAATATCCGGGGATGAACACTGAAGCTTTCTTT. Encoded protein: CASSEYPGMNTEAFF.

The gene calls are TRBV5-1 and TRBJ2-7, with 9 bases lining up with TRBD1. Looked up from germline, CDR1 is SGHRS and CDR2 is YFSETQ. V lost 4 bases, J lost 5 bases, and 4 bases stayed unmatched. There are 13 residues in the CDR3. The CDR3 coding sequence is TGCGCCAGCAGCGCATGGACAGGGGACGAGCAGTACTTC. Protein sequence: CASSAWTGDEQYF.

J is TRBJ2-2 and V is TRBV28; 12 bases are shared with TRBD2. In germline, CDR1 is MDHEN, CDR2 SYDVKM. J gave up 4 bases and V 2 bases, and 5 bases lay outside the gene matches. The CDR3 totals 17 residues. This chain's CDR3 is CASSLPRLAGVTGELFF. The CDR3 nucleotides are TGTGCCAGCAGTTTACCCAGACTAGCGGGAGTCACCGGGGAGCTGTTTTTT.

The chain couples TRBV5-1 to TRBJ2-7, with D possibly being TRBD1 or TRBD2 (5 bases each). The CDR3 consists of 15 residues. Germline CDR1 and CDR2: SGHRS and YFSETQ. Trimming took off 4 bases at V and 6 bases at J, with 20 bases between the two ends. The CDR3 coding sequence is TGCGCCAGCAGCCTGGAACGGCAGGGACCACCCGAGCAGTACTTC. Its translation is CASSLERQGPPEQYF.

The V gene is TRBV5-1, the J gene TRBJ2-5; 11 bases map to TRBD2. Germline trimming cut 0 bases from V and 2 bases from J; bases unmatched to any gene: 3. The CDR3 has 16 amino acids. The germline gives CDR1 SGHRS, CDR2 YFSETQ. The CDR3 sequence: CASSLGGLAEQETQYF. The CDR3 coding sequence is TGCGCCAGCAGCTTGGGGGGACTAGCGGAACAAGAGACCCAGTACTTC.

The chain combines TRBV15 with TRBJ2-3; 14 bases agree with TRBD2. V shed 3 bases and J 2 bases; nucleotides not matched to a gene: 7. Germline CDR1 is LNHNV and CDR2 is YYDKDF (reference sequence). The CDR3 has 18 residues. CDR3 in amino acids: CATSSNRLAGGNTDTQYF. The CDR3 coding sequence is TGTGCCACCAGCAGTAACAGACTAGCGGGGGGGAACACAGATACGCAGTATTTT.

In this sample, this clone turned up a few times. The CDR3 protein is CASRDAGVGYGYTF. CDR3 sequence (DNA): TGTGCCAGCAGGGATGCAGGGGTTGGGTATGGCTACACCTTC. The V call is TRBV6-1, the J call TRBJ1-2; D may be TRBD1 (6 bases). CDR3 length: 14 amino acids. V lost 6 bases and J 5 bases, leaving 16 bases between the germline ends. Germline V gene lookup returns CDR1 MNHNS and CDR2 SASEGT.

V and J are TRBV7-9 and TRBJ1-1, with D tentatively TRBD1 (6 bases). This CDR3 has 14 residues. V lost 2 bases and J 4 bases, leaving 11 bases between the germline ends. CDR1 SEHNR and CDR2 FQNEAQ come from the germline V gene (reference sequence). CDR3 sequence: CASSLLQGSTEAFF. In DNA, the CDR3 is TGTGCCAGCAGCTTATTGCAGGGGTCCACTGAAGCTTTCTTT.

The V gene is TRBV5-1, the J gene TRBJ2-1; 8 nucleotides match TRBD1. In germline, CDR1 is SGHRS, CDR2 YFSETQ. V lost 9 bases to trimming and J lost 6 bases; unmatched junction nucleotides: 5. CDR3 length: 12 residues. CDR3 nucleotide sequence: TGCGCCACGACACAGGGGGGCAATGAGCAGTTCTTC. This codes for CATTQGGNEQFF.

CDR3 sequence: CASSQQGARDTEAFF. CDR3 coding DNA: TGTGCCAGCAGCCAACAGGGGGCGAGGGACACTGAAGCTTTCTTT. This chain uses TRBV4-2 with TRBJ1-1; TRBD1 matches 8 bases. Trimming took 2 bases from V and 3 from J; bases not matched to a gene: 5. This CDR3 spans 15 amino acids. Germline CDR1 LGHNA, CDR2 YNFKEQ.

This chain connects TRBV28 to TRBJ1-4, with D possibly matching TRBD1 (5 bases). Germline V gene lookup returns CDR1 MDHEN and CDR2 SYDVKM. This CDR3 comprises 15 residues. V was shortened by 5 bases and J by 2 bases, with 12 bases between the two germline ends. Here the CDR3 reads CASSAPTDTNEKLFF. As DNA, the CDR3 is TGTGCCAGCAGTGCCCCGACAGACACTAATGAAAAACTGTTTTTT.

This clone has just one count. V usage is TRBV4-1 and J usage is TRBJ2-3; D is possibly TRBD2 (6 bases). CDR1 and CDR2 from the germline V gene are MGHRA and YSYEKL. The CDR3 extends over 17 amino acids. V lost 1 base and J lost 0, with 14 bases in between. DNA of the CDR3: TGCGCCAGCAGCCAAGTCGGCGGGATGGAAAGCACAGATACGCAGTATTTT. This sequence encodes CASSQVGGMESTDTQYF.

This sequence joins TRBV10-3 and TRBJ1-2; the D is unclear. V lost 7 bases and J 0 bases, leaving 6 bases between the germline ends. The CDR3 totals 12 residues. Germline V lookup: CDR1 ENHRY, CDR2 SYGVKD. CDR3: CAIMEANYGYTF. CDR3 DNA: TGTGCCATCATGGAAGCTAACTATGGCTACACCTTC.

The chain carries TRBV10-3 and TRBJ2-5; perhaps TRBD1 as D (5 bases). Trimming took off 6 bases at V and 5 bases at J, with 16 bases between the two ends. Germline lookup yields CDR1 ENHRY and CDR2 SYGVKD. The CDR3 has 14 amino acids. Here the CDR3 DNA reads TGTGCCATCAGGGTTGACAGAAACGAGGAGACCCAGTACTTC. It encodes CAIRVDRNEETQYF.

This clone has ten or more counts. The chain combines TRBV2 with TRBJ1-5; 8 bases line up with TRBD1. V shed 5 bases, J shed 7 bases, and the junction held 10 bases outside the gene matches. Per germline, CDR1 SNHLY and CDR2 FYNNEI. The CDR3 is 15 residues long. The CDR3 bases are TGTGCCAGCAGTCTGGCAGGGGGCGCGGGGCAGCCCCAGCATTTT. It codes for CASSLAGGAGQPQHF. Complete variable domain (other parts from reference TRBV2 and TRBJ1-5): EPEVTQTPSHQVTQMGQEVILRCVPISNHLYFYWYRQILGQKVEFLVSFYNNEISEKSEIFDDQFSVERPDGSNFTLKIRSTKLEDSAMYFCASSLAGGAGQPQHFGDGTRLSIL.

The chain links TRBV4-2 to TRBJ2-1, with TRBD2 matching over 11 bases. CDR3 length: 17 amino acids. The germline CDR1 and CDR2 sequences are LGHNA and YNFKEQ. With 4 bases clipped from V and 7 bases from J, the junction kept 12 bases outside the gene matches. The CDR3 loop reads CASSPETGTSGANEQFF. In DNA form, the CDR3 reads TGTGCCAGCAGCCCCGAAACCGGGACTAGCGGCGCGAATGAGCAGTTCTTC.

The rearrangement joins TRBV19 to TRBJ2-7, with 10 bases lining up with TRBD2. Trimming removed 3 bases from V and 2 bases from J; junction bases left unmatched: 4. The CDR3 runs to 15 residues. Germline V gene data show CDR1 as LNHDA and CDR2 as SQIVND (reference sequence). The CDR3 loop is CASSIGLADTYEQYF. The DNA of the CDR3 is TGTGCCAGTAGTATTGGACTAGCGGACACCTACGAGCAGTACTTC.

This chain uses TRBV6-1 with TRBJ1-5, with D perhaps matching TRBD1 (6 bases). The CDR3 length is 14 residues. The germline V gene has CDR1 MNHNS and CDR2 SASEGT. V lost 4 bases and J lost 7, with 14 bases in between. DNA for the CDR3: TGTGCCAGCAGTGTCTACAGGGATTCGCAGCCCCAGCATTTT. Translated, it gives CASSVYRDSQPQHF.

The chain recombines TRBV4-1 with TRBJ2-1; 8 positions match TRBD2. Looked up from germline, CDR1 is MGHRA and CDR2 is YSYEKL. Trimming removed 0 bases from V and 5 bases from J; junction bases left unmatched: 9. This CDR3 region has 17 residues. This chain's CDR3 is CASSQDGPGGWDNEQFF. CDR3 in DNA: TGCGCCAGCAGCCAAGATGGTCCGGGAGGGTGGGACAATGAGCAGTTCTTC.

This chain connects TRBV7-2 to TRBJ1-1, with D tentatively TRBD1 (6 bases). Germline V gene lookup returns CDR1 SGHTA and CDR2 FQGNSA. V lost 1 base to trimming and J lost 5 bases, with 14 bases between them. This CDR3 contains 15 residues. CDR3 DNA: TGTGCCAGCAGCTTAGGGGTCCCAGGGGATACTGAAGCTTTCTTT. Amino acid sequence: CASSLGVPGDTEAFF.

The chain carries TRBV5-1 and TRBJ2-7; 11 bases match TRBD1. V shed 2 bases, J shed 6 bases, and the junction held 10 bases outside the gene matches. Germline CDR1 and CDR2: SGHRS and YFSETQ. The CDR3 spans 16 residues. The CDR3 loop reads CASSLAPGQGDLEQYF. CDR3 coding DNA: TGCGCCAGCAGCTTAGCACCGGGACAGGGGGACCTCGAGCAGTACTTC.

The rearrangement links TRBV4-2 to TRBJ2-7; possibly TRBD2 for D (5 bases). Germline CDR1 LGHNA, CDR2 YNFKEQ. The CDR3 sequence is 13 residues long. V was shortened by 1 base and J by 7 bases, with 11 bases between the two germline ends. The CDR3 nucleotides are TGTGCCAGCAGCCAAGGGGCGGACTTGGAGCAGTACTTC. This codes for CASSQGADLEQYF.